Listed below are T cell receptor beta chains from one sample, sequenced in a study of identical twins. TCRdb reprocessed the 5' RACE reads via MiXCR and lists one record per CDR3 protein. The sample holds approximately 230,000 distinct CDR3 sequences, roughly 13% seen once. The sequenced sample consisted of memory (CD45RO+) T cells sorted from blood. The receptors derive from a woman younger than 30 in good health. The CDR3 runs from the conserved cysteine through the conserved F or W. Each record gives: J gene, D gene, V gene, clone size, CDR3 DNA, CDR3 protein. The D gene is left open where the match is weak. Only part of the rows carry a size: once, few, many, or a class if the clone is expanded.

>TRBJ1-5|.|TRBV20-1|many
TGCAGTGCTAGCTCCTTGGGTGCATATAGCAATCAGCCCCAGCATTTT
CSASSLGAYSNQPQHF
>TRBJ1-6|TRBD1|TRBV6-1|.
TGTGCCAGCAGCGACAGGGCGAGCTCCTATAATTCACCCCTCCACTTT
CASSDRASSYNSPLHF
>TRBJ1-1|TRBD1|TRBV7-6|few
TGTGCCAGCAGCGCGTTTGGGGGACAGGTTCTTACTGAAGCTTTCTTT
CASSAFGGQVLTEAFF
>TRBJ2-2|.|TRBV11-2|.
TGTGCCAGCAGCCACAGGACTGTAGCGAACATTGGGGAGCTGTTTTTT
CASSHRTVANIGELFF
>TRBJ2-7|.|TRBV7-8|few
TGTGCCAGCAGCTTAGGAGCAGGACCTTACTTC
CASSLGAGPYF
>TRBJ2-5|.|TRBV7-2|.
TGTGCCAGCAGCCCCGGCTCGGAAGGGGAGACCCAGTACTTC
CASSPGSEGETQYF
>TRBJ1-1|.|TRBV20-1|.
TGCAGTGCTTTCGCTGGGGGAGTCACGGGCACTGAAGCTTTCTTT
CSAFAGGVTGTEAFF
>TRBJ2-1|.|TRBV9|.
TGTGCCAGCAGCGTAAATCCCCTAGGCCGCGGCAATGAGCAGTTCTTC
CASSVNPLGRGNEQFF
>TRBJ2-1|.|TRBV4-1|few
TGCGCCAGCAGCCAAGAGGGGATGGGATTCAACAATGAGCAGTTCTTC
CASSQEGMGFNNEQFF
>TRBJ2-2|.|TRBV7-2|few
TGTGCCAGCAGCTTGGACAGCGTCCCGGGGCTGTTTTTT
CASSLDSVPGLFF
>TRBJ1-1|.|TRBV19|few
TGTGCCAGTAAGGATTGGAACCCCGGCAGTGAAGCTTTCTTT
CASKDWNPGSEAFF
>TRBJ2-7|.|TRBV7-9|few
TGTGCCAGCAGCTTAGGGCAGTTCGGGAACGAGCAGTACTTC
CASSLGQFGNEQYF
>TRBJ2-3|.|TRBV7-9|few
TGTGCCAGCAGCCCGCCCAGGGCAGATACGCAGTATTTT
CASSPPRADTQYF
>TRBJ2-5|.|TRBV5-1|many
TGCGCCAGCAGCTTTGAGGGAGAGACCCAGTACTTC
CASSFEGETQYF
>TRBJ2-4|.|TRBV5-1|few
TGCGCCAGCAGCTTATATACAGGGCACAAGTACTTC
CASSLYTGHKYF
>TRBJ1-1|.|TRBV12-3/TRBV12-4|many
TGTGCCAGCAGTTTAATGGGGAACACTGAAGCTTTCTTT
CASSLMGNTEAFF
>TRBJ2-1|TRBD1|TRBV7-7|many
TGTGCCAGCAGCTTAACCCGGGACAGGGGTAATGAGCAGTTCTTC
CASSLTRDRGNEQFF
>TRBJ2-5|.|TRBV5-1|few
TGCGCCAGCAGCTTCGGAGGGGGACAAGAGACCCAGTACTTC
CASSFGGGQETQYF
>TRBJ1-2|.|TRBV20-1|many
TGCAGTGCTAGAGCTCAGGGCCTTTTAGCTGGCTACACCTTC
CSARAQGLLAGYTF
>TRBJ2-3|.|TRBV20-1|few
TGCAGTGCTAGAGATAACTTACTAAGCACAGATACGCAGTATTTT
CSARDNLLSTDTQYF
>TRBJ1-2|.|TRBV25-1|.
TGTGCCAGCATACCTGGGGGAGGCTATGGCTACACCTTC
CASIPGGGYGYTF
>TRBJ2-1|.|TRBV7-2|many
TGTGCCAGCAGTCGTAGCGGAACCTACAATGAGCAGTTCTTC
CASSRSGTYNEQFF
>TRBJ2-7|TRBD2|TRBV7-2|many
TGTGCCAGCAGCTCGCGACCACTAGCGTCGAGCTCCTACGAGCAGTACTTC
CASSSRPLASSSYEQYF
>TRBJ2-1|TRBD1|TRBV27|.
TGTGCCAGCAGTTCCCCCCGGGGACAGATCTATGAGCAGTTCTTC
CASSSPRGQIYEQFF
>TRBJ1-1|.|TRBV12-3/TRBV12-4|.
TGTGCCAGCAGTCTCCCTCCAGGGGAGACTGAAGCTTTCTTT
CASSLPPGETEAFF